The source of this TCR beta chain is a study of chronic HIV infection and antiretroviral therapy (dated by TCRdb to between 2014 and 2017). About this clonotype itself: Its antigen is not yet known. No clone much larger than this one lies a single base away; base qualities are absent.

The CDR3 measures 15 amino acids from cysteine to phenylalanine. This entry keeps only the CDR3 DNA: 45 bases, framed from base 1. As encoded in the germline V gene, CDR1 is SGDLS while CDR2 is YYNGEE. V is shortened by 0 bases, J by 2 bases, and the region joining them spans 9 bases. Library method: 5' RACE. Reads for this sample came from an Illumina MiSeq. TCRdb's own reprocessing of the public reads used fastp at Q25 and MiXCR and kept productive beta chains. Every distinct CDR3 protein forms one entry, paired with its most common genes and DNA. The sample data list 40,000 to 50,000 distinct CDR3 sequences, and under 20% of these were observed just once. Clones ranked in the top ten supply roughly 3% of the sample.

Sequencing used peripheral blood. The sequence derives from an adult who had HIV and had not received antiretroviral therapy, or was an uninfected healthy control (not recorded which). The chain is made from TRBV9 and TRBJ2-1, and perhaps TRBD2 as D gene, on 6 matching bases. The CDR3 amino acid sequence is: CASSVDGGPYNEQFF. The nucleotide sequence reads TGTGCCAGCAGCGTAGACGGGGGTCCCTACAATGAGCAGTTCTTC.